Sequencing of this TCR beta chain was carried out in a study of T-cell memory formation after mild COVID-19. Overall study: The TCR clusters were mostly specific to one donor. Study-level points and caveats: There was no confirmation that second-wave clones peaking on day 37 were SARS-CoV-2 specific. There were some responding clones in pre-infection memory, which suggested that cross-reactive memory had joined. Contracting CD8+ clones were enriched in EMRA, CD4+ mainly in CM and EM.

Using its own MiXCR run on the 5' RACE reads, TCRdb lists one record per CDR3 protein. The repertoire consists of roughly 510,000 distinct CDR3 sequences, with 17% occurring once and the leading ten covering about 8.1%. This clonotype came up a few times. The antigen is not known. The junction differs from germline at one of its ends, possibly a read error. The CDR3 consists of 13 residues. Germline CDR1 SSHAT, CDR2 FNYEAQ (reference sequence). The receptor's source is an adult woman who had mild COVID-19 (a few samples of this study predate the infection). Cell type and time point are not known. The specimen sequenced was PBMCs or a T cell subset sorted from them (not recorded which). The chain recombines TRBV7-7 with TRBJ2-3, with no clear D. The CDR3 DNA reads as TGTGCTAGCAGCTTTGTTCCCACAGATACGCAGTATTTT. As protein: CASSFVPTDTQYF.